These 2 T cell receptor beta chains were sequenced from one sample in a study of CD8+ T cells in alopecia areata (dated by TCRdb to the late 2010s). Receptors were amplified or captured by the immunoSEQ multiplex PCR assay. RNA was extracted from all samples and reverse transcribed into cDNA as template for TCR sequencing. In TCRdb, the immuneACCESS table is reduced to in-frame sequences with V and J assigned. These tables do not hold every clone; where another copy was compared, an unresolved V gene accounts for under half, and the others remain unexplained. Within this sample are about 150,000 clones, with about 59% of them counted one time only. The leading ten clones occupy more than 15% of the sample. The time point label corresponds to: more than 3 weeks on oral tofacitinib. The meaning of the sample's treatment or condition label: oral pan-JAK inhibitor, 5-10 mg twice daily. The specimen comprised CD8+ T cells sorted from blood, sampled at week 4, from a patient treated with tofacitinib. The receptors derive from a human donor with alopecia areata.

The rearrangement uses TRBV29-1 and TRBJ2-3; 8 positions agree with TRBD1. Trimming at V came to 3 bases and at J to 3 bases, leaving 8 bases not matched to a gene. Per the germline V gene, CDR1 is SQVTM and CDR2 is ANQGSEA. The CDR3 totals 15 residues. CDR3 region: CSVDLSRGRTDTQYF. In DNA, the CDR3 is TGCAGCGTTGATTTGTCCAGGGGGCGGACAGATACGCAGTATTTT.

V and J are TRBV6-5 and TRBJ1-1; weak D call: TRBD1 (5 bases). Germline V gene sequence: CDR1 MNHEY, CDR2 SVGAGI. V was shortened by 5 bases and J by 7 bases, with 8 bases between the two germline ends. The CDR3 runs 11 residues. The CDR3 region is CASSAGGEAFF. The CDR3 DNA sequence: TGTGCCAGCAGTGCCGGGGGTGAAGCTTTCTTT.